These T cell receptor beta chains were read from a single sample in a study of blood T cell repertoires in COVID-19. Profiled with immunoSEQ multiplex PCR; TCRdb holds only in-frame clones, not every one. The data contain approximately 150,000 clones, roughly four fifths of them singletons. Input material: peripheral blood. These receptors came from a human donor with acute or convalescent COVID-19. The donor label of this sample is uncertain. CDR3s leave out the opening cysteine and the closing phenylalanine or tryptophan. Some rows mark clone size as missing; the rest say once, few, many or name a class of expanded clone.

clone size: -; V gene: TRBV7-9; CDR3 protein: ASSLRRGTSGNTIY
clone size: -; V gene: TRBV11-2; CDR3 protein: ASSSGLYGYT
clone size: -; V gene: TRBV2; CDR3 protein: ASSEATGDQPQH
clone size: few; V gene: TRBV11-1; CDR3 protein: ASSPDRTNTEAF
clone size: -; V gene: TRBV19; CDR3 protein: ASSIARDRITDTQY
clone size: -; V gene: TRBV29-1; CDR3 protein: SVERDRGMGGYT
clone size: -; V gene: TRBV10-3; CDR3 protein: AISETGNTEAF
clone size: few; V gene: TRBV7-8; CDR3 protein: ASSLDRDYGYT
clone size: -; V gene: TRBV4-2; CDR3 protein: ASSQELTTNTEAF
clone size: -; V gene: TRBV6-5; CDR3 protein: ASRIGGGENSPLH
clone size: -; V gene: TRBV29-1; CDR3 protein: SVSEFGNYGYT
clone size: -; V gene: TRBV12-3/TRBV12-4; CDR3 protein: ASGQSNYGYT
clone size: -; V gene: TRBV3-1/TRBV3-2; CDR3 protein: ASSTGTDLSQETQY
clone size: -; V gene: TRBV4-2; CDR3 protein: ASSPFPPGLQYQETQY
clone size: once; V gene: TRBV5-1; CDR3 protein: ASSLSAQGNTIY
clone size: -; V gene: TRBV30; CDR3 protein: AWTGQGAASYGYT
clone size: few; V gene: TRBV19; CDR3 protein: ASSKTWTGSNNEQF
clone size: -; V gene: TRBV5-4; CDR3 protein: ASSLVGTSEYNEQF
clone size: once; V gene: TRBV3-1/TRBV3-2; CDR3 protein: ASSQDGGVPSYEQY
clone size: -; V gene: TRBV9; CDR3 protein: ASSGEATYNEQF
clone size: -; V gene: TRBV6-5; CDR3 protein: ASSYQKNSPLH
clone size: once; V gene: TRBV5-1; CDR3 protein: ASAPRTVNTEAF
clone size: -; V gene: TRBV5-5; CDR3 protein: ASSPRQGFMNTEAF
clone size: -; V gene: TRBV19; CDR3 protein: ASSSQGSSYNEQF
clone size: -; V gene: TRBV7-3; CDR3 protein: ASRASADHGYT
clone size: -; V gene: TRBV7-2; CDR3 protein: ASSLSGGVYNEQF
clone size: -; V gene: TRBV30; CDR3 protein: ALLIKGGTEAF
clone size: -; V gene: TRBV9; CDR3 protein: ASSVASGADEQY
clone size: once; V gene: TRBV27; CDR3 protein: ASSSRPSGDGELF
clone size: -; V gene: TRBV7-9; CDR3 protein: ASSPRGDRVSYEQY